The T cell receptor (beta chain) under discussion was sequenced for a study of shared T cell receptors in the human thymus. The table came from immunoSEQ multiplex PCR; TCRdb's copy has only in-frame clones and leaves some out. The table shows 500,000 to 750,000 clones, with 88% occurring only once. The CDR3 consists of 18 residues. With V trimmed by 2 bases and J by 1 base, 8 bases remained unmatched. CDR1 and CDR2 from the germline V gene are SGHRS and YFSETQ. The data were also submitted as part of a second study, on human thymus T cells. That work contributes: Thymic material originated from resections removed in the course of corrective heart surgery. The authors found apparently biased V and J gene usage in thymic and blood repertoires. Unrelated individuals reportedly shared highly overlapping thymic TCR repertoires.

The sample was thymocytes. This TCR was sampled from a boy in the first two years of life with a congenital heart defect. V usage is TRBV5-1 and J usage is TRBJ2-1, with 11 bases fitting TRBD1. The CDR3 coding sequence is TGCGCCAGCAGCTTCACCGGGACAGGGGGAAGGTCCTACAATGAGCAGTTCTTC. Residues: CASSFTGTGGRSYNEQFF.